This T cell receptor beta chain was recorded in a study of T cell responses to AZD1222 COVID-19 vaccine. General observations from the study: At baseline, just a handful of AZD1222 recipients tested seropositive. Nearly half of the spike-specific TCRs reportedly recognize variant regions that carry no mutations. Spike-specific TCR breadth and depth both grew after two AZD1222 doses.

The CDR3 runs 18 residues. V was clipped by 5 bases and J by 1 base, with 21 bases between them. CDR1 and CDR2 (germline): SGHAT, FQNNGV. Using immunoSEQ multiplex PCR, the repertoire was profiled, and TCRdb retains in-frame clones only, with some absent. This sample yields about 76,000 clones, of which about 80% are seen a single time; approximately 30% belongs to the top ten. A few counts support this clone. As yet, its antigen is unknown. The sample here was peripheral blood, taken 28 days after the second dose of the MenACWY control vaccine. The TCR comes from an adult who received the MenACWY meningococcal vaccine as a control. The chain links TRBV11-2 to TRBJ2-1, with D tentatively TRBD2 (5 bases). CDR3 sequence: CASSLRRGLIKSYNEQFF. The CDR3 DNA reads TGTGCCAGCAGCCTTCGGAGAGGACTCATTAAGTCCTACAATGAGCAGTTCTTC. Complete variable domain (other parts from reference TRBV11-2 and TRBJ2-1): EAGVAQSPRYKIIEKRQSVAFWCNPISGHATLYWYQQILGQGPKLLIQFQNNGVVDDSQLPKDRFSAERLKGVDSTLKIQPAKLEDSAVYLCASSLRRGLIKSYNEQFFGPGTRLTVL.